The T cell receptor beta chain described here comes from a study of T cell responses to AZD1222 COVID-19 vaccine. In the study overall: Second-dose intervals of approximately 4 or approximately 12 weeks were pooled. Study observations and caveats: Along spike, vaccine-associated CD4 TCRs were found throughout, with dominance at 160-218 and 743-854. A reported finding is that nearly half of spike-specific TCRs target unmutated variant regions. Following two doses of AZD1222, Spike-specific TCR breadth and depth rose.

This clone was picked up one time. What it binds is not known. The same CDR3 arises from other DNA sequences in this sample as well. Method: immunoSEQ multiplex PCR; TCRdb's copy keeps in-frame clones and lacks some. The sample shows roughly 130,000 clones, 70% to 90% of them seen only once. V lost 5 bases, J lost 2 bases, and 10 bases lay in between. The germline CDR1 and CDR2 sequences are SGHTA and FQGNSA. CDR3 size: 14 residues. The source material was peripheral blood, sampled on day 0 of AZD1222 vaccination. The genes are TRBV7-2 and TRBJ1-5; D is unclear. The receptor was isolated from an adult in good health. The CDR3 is CASSLKGGNQPQHF. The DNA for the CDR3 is TGTGCCAGCAGCCTCAAGGGAGGCAATCAGCCCCAGCATTTT. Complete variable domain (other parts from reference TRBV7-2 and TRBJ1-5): GAGVSQSPSNKVTEKGKDVELRCDPISGHTALYWYRQSLGQGLEFLIYFQGNSAPDKSGLPSDRFSAERTGGSVSTLTIQRTQQEDSAVYLCASSLKGGNQPQHFGDGTRLSIL.